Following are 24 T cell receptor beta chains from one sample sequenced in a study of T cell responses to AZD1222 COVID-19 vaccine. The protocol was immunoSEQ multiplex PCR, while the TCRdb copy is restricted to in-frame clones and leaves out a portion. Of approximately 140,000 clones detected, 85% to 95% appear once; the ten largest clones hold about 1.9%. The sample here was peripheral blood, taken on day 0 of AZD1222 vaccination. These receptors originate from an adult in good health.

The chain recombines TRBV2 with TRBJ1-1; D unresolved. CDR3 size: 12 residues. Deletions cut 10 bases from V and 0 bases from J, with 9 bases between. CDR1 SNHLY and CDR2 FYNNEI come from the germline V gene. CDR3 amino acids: CATRALNTEAFF. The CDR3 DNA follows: TGTGCCACCCGGGCCCTGAACACTGAAGCTTTCTTT.

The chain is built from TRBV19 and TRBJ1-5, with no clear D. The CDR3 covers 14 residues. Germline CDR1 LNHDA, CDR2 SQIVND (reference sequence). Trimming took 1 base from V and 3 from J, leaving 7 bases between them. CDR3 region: CASSIGQTNQPQHF. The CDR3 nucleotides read TGTGCCAGTAGTATAGGCCAGACCAATCAGCCCCAGCATTTT.

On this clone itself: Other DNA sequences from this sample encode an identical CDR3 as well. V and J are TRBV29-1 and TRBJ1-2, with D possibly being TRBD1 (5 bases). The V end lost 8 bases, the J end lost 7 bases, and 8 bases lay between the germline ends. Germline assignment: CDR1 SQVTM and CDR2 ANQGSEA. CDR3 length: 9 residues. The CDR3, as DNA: TGCAGCCCCCAGGGTGGCTACACCTTC. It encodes CSPQGGYTF.

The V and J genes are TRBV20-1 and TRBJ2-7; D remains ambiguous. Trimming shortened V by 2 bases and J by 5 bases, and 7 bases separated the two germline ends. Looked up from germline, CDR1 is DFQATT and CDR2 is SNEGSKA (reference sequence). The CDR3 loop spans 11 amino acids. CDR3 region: CSARMSNEQYF. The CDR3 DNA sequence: TGCAGTGCTAGAATGAGTAACGAGCAGTACTTC.

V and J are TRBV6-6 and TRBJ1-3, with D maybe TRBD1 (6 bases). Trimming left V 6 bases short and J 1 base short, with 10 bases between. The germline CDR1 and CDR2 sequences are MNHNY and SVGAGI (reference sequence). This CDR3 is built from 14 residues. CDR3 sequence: CASSPGQSGNTIYF. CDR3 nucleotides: TGTGCCAGCAGCCCAGGACAGTCTGGAAACACCATATATTTT.

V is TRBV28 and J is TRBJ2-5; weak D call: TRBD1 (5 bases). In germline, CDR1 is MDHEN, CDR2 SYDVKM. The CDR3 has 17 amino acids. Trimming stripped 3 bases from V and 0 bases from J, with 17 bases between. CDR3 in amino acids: CASSFSPKDKYQETQYF. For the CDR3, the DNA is TGTGCCAGCAGTTTTAGTCCAAAGGACAAGTACCAAGAGACCCAGTACTTC.

CDR3 amino acids: CSASGTGGFSGNTIYF. The CDR3 region has the DNA TGCAGCGCCTCCGGGACAGGGGGTTTCTCTGGAAACACCATATATTTT. The V call is TRBV29-1, the J call TRBJ1-3; 11 bases fit TRBD1. The junction had 8 bases not matched to a gene; V was cut back by 7 bases and J by 0 bases. The V gene's germline CDR1 is SQVTM and CDR2 ANQGSEA. The CDR3 is 16 residues long.

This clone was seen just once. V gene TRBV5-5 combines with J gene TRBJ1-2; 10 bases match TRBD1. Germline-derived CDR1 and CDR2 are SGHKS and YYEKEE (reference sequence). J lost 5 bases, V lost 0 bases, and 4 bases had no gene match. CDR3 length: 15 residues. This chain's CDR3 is CASSLGLGQGYGYTF. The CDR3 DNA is TGTGCCAGCAGCTTGGGGCTGGGACAGGGGTATGGCTACACCTTC.

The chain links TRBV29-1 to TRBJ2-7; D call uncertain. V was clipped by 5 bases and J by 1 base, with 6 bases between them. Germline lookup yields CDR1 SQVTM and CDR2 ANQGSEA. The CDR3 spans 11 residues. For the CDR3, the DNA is TGCAGCGTTAACTTTTCCTACGAGCAGTACTTC. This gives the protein CSVNFSYEQYF.

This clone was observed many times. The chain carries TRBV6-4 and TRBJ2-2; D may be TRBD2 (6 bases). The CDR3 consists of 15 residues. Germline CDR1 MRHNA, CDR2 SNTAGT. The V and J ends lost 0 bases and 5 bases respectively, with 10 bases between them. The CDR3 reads CASSDSSGGTGELFF. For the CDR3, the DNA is TGTGCCAGCAGTGACTCTAGCGGCGGAACCGGGGAGCTGTTTTTT.

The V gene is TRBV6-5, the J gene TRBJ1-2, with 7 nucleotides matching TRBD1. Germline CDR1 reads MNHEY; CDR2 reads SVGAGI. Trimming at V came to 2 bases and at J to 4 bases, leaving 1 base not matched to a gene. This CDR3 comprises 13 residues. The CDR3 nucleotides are TGTGCCAGCAGTTACACAGGGGTCTATGGCTACACCTTC. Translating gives CASSYTGVYGYTF.

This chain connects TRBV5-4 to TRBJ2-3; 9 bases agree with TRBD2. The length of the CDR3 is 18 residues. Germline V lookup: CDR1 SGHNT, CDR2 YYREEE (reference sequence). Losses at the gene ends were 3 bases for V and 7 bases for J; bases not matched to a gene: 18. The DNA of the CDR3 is TGTGCCAGCAGCTCGAAAGCTCTGGGCGGGAGGGCCGTGAATACGCAGTATTTT. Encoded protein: CASSSKALGGRAVNTQYF. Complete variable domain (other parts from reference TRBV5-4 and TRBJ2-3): ETGVTQSPTHLIKTRGQQVTLRCSSQSGHNTVSWYQQALGQGPQFIFQYYREEENGRGNFPPRFSGLQFPNYSSELNVNALELDDSALYLCASSSKALGGRAVNTQYFGPGTRLTVL.

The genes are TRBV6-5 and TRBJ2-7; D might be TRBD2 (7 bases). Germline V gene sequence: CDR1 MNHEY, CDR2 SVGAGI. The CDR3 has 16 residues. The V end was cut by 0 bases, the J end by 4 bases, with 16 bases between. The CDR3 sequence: CASSYSGGGLGYEQYF. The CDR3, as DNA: TGTGCCAGCAGTTACTCAGGGGGGGGTTTAGGATACGAGCAGTACTTC.

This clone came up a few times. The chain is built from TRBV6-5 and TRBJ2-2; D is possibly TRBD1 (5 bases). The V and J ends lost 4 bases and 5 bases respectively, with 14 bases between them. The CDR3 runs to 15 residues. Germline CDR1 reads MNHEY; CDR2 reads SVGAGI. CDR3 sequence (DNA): TGTGCCAGCAGTTCCCGGACATCCCCAACCGGGGAGCTGTTTTTT. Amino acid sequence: CASSSRTSPTGELFF.

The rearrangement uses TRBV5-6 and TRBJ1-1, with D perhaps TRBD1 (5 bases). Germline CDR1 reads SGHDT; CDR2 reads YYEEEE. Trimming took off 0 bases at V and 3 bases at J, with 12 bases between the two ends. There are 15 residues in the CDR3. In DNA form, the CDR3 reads TGTGCCAGCAGCTTGGGGGGGAGAGGAGACACTGAAGCTTTCTTT. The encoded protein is CASSLGGRGDTEAFF.

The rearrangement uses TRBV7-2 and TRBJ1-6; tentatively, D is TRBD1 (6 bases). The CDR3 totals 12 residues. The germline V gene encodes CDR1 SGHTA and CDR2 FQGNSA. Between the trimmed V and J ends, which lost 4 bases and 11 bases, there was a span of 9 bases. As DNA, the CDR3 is TGTGCCAGCAGCTCTAACAGGGCACCCCTCCACTTT. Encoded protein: CASSSNRAPLHF.

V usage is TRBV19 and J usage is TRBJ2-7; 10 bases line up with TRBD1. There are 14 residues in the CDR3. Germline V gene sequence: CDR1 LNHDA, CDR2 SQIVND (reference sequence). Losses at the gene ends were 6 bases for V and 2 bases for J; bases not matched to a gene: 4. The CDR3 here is CASRDRGPTYEQYF. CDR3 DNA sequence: TGTGCCAGTAGAGACAGGGGGCCGACCTACGAGCAGTACTTC.

In DNA, the CDR3 is TGCGCCAGCCCCAGGAGGACTTCGAATCAGCCCCAGCATTTT. It specifies CASPRRTSNQPQHF. The rearrangement joins TRBV5-1 to TRBJ1-5; D remains ambiguous. The CDR3 covers 14 residues. V gave up 7 bases and J gave up 4 bases, with 15 bases separating them. The germline V gene has CDR1 SGHRS and CDR2 YFSETQ.

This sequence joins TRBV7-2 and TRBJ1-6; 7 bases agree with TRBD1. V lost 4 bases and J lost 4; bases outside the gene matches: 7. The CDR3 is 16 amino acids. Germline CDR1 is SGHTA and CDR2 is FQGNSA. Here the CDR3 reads CASSSRTGQYNSPLHF. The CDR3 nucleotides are TGTGCCAGCAGCTCAAGGACAGGACAGTATAATTCACCCCTCCACTTT.

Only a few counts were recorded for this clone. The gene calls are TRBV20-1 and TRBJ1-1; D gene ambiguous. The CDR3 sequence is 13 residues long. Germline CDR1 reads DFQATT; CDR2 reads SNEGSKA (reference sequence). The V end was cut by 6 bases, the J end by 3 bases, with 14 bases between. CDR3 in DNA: TGCAGTGCGAGTCCAGGCATAGACACTGAAGCTTTCTTT. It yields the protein CSASPGIDTEAFF.

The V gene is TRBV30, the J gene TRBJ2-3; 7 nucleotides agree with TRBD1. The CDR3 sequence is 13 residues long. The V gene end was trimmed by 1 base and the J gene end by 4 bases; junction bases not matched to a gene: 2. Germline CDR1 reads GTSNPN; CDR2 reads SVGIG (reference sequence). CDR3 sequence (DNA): TGTGCCTGGAGTGGACAGGGCCCAGATACGCAGTATTTT. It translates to CAWSGQGPDTQYF.

CDR3 nucleotide sequence: TGTGCCACCAGTGATGCGGGACAGTACACAGATACGCAGTATTTT. The encoded protein is CATSDAGQYTDTQYF. The rearrangement links TRBV24-1 to TRBJ2-3, with D perhaps matching TRBD1 (7 bases). The ends were cut back, 3 bases at V and 2 bases at J, with 11 bases in the middle. The CDR3 sequence is 15 residues long. CDR1 KGHDR and CDR2 SFDVKD come from the germline V gene.

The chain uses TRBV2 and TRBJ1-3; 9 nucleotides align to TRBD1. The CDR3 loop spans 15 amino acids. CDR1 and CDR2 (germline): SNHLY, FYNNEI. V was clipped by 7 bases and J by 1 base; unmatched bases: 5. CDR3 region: CASTRTGASGNTIYF. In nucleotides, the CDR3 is TGTGCCAGCACCCGGACAGGGGCGTCTGGAAACACCATATATTTT.

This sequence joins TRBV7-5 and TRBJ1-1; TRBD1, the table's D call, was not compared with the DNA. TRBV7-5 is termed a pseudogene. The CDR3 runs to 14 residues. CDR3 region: CVRSPDRAILVAFF. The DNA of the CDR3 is TGTGTCAGAAGCCCGGACAGGGCGATCTTAGTGGCTTTCTTT.